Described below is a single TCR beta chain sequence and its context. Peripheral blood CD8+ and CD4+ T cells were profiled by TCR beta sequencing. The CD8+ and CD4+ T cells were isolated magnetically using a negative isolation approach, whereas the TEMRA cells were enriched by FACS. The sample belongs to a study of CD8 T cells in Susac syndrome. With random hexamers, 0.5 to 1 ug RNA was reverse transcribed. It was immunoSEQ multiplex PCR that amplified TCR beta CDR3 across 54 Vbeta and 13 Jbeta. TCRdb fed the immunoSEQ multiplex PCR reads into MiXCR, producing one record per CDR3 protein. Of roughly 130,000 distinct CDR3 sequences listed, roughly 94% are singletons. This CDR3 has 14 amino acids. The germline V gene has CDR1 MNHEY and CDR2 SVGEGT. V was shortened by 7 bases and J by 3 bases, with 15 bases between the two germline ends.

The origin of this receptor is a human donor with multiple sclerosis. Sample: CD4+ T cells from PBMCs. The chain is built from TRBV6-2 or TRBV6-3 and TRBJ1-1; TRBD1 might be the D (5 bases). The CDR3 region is CASTRTGAHTEAFF. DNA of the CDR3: TGTGCCAGCACCCGAACCGGGGCCCACACTGAAGCTTTCTTT.